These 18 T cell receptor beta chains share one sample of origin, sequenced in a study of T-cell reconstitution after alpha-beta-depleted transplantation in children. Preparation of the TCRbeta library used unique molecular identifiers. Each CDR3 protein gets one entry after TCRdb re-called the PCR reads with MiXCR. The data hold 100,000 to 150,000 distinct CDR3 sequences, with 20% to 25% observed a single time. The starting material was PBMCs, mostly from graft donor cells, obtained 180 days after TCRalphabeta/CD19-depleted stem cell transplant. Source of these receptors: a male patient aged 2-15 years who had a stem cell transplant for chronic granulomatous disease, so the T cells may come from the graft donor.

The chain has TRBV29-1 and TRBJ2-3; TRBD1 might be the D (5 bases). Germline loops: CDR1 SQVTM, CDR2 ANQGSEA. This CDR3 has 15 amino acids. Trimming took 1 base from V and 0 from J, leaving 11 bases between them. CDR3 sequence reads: CSVEGKRGSTDTQYF. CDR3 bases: TGCAGCGTTGAAGGCAAAAGGGGAAGCACAGATACGCAGTATTTT.

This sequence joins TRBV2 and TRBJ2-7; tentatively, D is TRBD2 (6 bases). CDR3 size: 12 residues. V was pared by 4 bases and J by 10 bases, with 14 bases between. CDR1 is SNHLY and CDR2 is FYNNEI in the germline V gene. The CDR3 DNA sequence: TGTGCCAGCAGTGTTTTTCTAGCGAAACAGTACTTC. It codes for CASSVFLAKQYF.

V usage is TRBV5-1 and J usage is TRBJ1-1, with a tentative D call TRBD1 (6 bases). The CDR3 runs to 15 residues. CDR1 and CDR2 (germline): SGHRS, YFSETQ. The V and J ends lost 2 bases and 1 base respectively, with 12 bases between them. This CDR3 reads CASSLTGKGNTEAFF. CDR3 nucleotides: TGCGCCAGCAGCTTAACAGGGAAGGGGAACACTGAAGCTTTCTTT.

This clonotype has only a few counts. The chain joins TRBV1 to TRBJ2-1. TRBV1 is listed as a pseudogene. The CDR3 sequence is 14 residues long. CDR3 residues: CTSSQDCLNNEQFF. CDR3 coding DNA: TGCACCAGCAGCCAAGATTGTCTAAACAATGAGCAGTTCTTC.

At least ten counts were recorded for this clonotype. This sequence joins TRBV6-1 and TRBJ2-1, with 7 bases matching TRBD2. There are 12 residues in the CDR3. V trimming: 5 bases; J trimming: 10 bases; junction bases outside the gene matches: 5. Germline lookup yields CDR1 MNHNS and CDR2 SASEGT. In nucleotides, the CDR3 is TGTGCCAGCAGTTATAGCGGGTCGGAGCAGTTCTTC. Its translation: CASSYSGSEQFF.

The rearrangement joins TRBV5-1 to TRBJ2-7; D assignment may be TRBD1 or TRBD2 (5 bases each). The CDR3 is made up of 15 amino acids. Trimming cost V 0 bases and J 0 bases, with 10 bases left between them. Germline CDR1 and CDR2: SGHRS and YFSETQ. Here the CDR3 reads CASSLGDGPSYEQYF. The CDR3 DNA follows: TGCGCCAGCAGCTTGGGGGACGGGCCCTCCTACGAGCAGTACTTC.

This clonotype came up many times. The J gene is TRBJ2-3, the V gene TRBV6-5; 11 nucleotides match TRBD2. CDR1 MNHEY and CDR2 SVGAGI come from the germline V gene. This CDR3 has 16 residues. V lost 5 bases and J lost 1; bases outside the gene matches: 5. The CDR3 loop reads CASSPTTSGGTDTQYF. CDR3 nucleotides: TGTGCCAGCAGTCCAACGACTAGCGGGGGCACAGATACGCAGTATTTT.

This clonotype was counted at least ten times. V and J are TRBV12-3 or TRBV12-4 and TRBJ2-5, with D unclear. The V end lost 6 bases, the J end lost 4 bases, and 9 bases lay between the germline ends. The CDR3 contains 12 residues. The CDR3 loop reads CASRGWGETQYF. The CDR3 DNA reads TGTGCCAGCAGGGGGTGGGGAGAGACCCAGTACTTC.

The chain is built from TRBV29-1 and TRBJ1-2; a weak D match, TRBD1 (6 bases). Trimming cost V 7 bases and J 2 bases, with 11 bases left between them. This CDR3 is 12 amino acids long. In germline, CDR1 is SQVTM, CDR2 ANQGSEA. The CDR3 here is CSAGQLNYGYTF. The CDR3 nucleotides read TGCAGCGCAGGACAGCTGAACTATGGCTACACCTTC.

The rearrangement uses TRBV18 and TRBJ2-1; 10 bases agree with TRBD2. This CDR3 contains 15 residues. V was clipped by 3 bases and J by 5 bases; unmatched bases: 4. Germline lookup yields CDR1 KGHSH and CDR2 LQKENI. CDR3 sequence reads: CASSPSGRADNEQFF. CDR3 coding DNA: TGTGCCAGCTCACCGAGCGGGAGGGCCGACAATGAGCAGTTCTTC. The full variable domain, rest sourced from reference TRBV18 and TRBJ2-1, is NAGVMQNPRHLVRRRGQEARLRCSPMKGHSHVYWYRQLPEEGLKFMVYLQKENIIDESGMPKERFSAEFPKEGPSILRIQQVVRGDSAAYFCASSPSGRADNEQFFGPGTRLTVL.

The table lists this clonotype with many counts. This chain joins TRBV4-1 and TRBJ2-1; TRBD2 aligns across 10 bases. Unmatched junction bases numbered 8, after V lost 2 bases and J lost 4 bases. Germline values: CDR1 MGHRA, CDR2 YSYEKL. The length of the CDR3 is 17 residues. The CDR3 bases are TGCGCCAGCAGCCAACTAGAACTAGCGGGGAAGTACAATGAGCAGTTCTTC. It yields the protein CASSQLELAGKYNEQFF.

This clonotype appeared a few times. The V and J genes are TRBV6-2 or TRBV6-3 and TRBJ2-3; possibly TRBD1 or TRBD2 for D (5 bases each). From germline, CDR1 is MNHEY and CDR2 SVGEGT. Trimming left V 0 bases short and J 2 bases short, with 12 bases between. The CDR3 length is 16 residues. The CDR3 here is CASSYSTGPITDTQYF. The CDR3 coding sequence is TGTGCCAGCAGTTACTCGACGGGACCTATCACAGATACGCAGTATTTT.

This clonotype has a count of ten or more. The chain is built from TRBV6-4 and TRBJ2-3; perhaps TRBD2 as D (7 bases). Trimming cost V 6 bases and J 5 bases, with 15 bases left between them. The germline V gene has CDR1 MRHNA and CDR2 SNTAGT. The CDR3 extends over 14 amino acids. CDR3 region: CASSPWRGRDTQYF. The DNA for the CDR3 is TGTGCCAGCAGCCCATGGCGGGGGCGAGATACGCAGTATTTT.

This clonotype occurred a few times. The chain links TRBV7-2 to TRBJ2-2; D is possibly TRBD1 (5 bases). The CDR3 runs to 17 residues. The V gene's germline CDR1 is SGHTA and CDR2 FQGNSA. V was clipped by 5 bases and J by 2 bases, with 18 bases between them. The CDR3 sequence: CASSPTVSQGNTGELFF. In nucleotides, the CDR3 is TGTGCCAGCAGCCCGACTGTCAGCCAGGGCAACACCGGGGAGCTGTTTTTT. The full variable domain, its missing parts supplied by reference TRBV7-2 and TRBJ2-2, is GAGVSQSPSNKVTEKGKDVELRCDPISGHTALYWYRQSLGQGLEFLIYFQGNSAPDKSGLPSDRFSAERTGGSVSTLTIQRTQQEDSAVYLCASSPTVSQGNTGELFFGEGSRLTVL.

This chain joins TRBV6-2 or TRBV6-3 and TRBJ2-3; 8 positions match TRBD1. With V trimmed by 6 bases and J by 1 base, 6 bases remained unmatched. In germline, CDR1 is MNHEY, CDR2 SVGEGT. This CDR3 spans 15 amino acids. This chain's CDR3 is CASSRGQGRTDTQYF. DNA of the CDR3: TGTGCCAGCAGCCGCGGACAGGGTCGCACAGATACGCAGTATTTT.

The CDR3 nucleotides are TGCAGTGCTCAAGCGGGATCCTCCTCGGTTCAGTACTTC. Translated: CSAQAGSSSVQYF. The chain is built from TRBV20-1 and TRBJ2-5, with 7 bases aligning to TRBD2. This CDR3 spans 13 amino acids. Germline V gene sequence: CDR1 DFQATT, CDR2 SNEGSKA (reference sequence). J was trimmed by 11 bases and V by 5 bases; bases with no gene match: 14.

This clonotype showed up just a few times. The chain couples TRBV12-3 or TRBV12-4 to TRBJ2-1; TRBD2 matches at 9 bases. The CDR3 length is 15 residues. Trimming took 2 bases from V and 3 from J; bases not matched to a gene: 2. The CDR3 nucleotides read TGTGCCAGCAGTTTAAGCGGGAGGTTCTACAATGAGCAGTTCTTC. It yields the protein CASSLSGRFYNEQFF.

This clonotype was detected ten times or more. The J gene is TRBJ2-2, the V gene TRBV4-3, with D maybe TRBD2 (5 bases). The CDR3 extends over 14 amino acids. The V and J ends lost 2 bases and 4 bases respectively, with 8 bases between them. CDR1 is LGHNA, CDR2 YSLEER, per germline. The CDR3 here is CASSQHTSTGELFF. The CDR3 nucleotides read TGCGCCAGCAGCCAACATACTAGCACCGGGGAGCTGTTTTTT.